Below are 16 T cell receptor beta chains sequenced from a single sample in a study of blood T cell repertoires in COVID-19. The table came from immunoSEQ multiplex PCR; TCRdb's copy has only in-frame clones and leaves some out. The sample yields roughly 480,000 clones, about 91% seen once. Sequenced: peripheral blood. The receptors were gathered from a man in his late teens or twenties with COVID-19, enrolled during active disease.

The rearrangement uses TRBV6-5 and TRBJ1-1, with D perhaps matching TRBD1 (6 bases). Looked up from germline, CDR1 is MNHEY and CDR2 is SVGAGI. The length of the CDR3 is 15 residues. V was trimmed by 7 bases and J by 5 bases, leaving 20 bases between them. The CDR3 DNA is TGTGCCAGCACCAGACGCCAGGGGCTCCAGACTGAAGCTTTCTTT. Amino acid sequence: CASTRRQGLQTEAFF.

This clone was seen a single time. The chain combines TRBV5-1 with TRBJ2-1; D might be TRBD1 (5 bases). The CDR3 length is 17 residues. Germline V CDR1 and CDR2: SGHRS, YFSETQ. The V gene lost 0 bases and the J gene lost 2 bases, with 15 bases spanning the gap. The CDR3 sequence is CASSLGLGASTYNEQFF. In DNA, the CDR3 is TGCGCCAGCAGCTTGGGGCTTGGGGCCTCTACCTACAATGAGCAGTTCTTC.

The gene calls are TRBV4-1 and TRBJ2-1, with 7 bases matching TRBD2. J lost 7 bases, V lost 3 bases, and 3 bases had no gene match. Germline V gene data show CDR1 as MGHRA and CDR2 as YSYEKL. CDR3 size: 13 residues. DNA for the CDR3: TGCGCCAGCAGCCAGGGAGCGGGGAATGAGCAGTTCTTC. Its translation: CASSQGAGNEQFF.

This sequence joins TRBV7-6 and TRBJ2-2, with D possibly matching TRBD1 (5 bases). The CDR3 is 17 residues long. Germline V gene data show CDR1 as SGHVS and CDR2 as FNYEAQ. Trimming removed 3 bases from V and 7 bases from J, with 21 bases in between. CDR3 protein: CASSFRAGQGLGGELFF. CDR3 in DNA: TGTGCCAGCAGCTTCAGAGCTGGCCAGGGTTTGGGCGGGGAGCTGTTTTTT.

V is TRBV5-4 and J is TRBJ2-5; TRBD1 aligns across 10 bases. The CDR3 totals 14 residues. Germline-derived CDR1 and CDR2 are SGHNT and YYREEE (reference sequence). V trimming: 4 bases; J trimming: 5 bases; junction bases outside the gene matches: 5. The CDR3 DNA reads TGTGCCAGCAGCCGGACAGGGGGTGGGGAGACCCAGTACTTC. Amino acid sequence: CASSRTGGGETQYF.

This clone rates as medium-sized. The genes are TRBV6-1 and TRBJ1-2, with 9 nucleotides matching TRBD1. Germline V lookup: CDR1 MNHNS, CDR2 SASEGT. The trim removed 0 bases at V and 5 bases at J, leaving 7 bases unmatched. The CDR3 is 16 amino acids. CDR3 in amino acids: CASSEAVTGGFYGYTF. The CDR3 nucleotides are TGTGCCAGCAGTGAAGCGGTAACAGGGGGCTTTTATGGCTACACCTTC.

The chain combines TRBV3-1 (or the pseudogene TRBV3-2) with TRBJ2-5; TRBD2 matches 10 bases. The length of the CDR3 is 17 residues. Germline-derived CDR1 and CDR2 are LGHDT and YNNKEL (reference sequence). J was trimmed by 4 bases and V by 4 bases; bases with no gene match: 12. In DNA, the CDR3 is TGTGCCAGCAGCCCCTACAGCATAGCGGGAGGAGGAGAGACCCAGTACTTC. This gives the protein CASSPYSIAGGGETQYF.

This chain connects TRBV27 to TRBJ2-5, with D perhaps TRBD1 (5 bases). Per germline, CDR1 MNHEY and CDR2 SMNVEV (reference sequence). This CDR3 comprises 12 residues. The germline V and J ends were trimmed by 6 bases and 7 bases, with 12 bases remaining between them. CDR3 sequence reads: CASRRQQGTQYF. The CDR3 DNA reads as TGTGCCAGCAGAAGACAGCAGGGGACCCAGTACTTC.

CDR3 in amino acids: CASSLRTYEQYF. CDR3 in DNA: TGTGCCAGCAGTTTACGTACCTACGAGCAGTACTTC. The V call is TRBV12-3 or TRBV12-4, the J call TRBJ2-7; D is unclear. This CDR3 contains 12 residues. Trimming stripped 2 bases from V and 2 bases from J, with 4 bases between.

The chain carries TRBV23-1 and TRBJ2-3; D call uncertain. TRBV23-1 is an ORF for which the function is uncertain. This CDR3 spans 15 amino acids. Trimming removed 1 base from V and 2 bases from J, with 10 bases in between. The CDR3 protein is CASSQWYRATDTQYF. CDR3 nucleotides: TGCGCCAGCAGTCAATGGTACAGAGCCACAGATACGCAGTATTTT.

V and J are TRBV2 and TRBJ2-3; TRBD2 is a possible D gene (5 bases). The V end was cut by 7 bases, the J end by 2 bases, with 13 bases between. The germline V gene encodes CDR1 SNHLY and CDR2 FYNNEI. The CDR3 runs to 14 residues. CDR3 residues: CASTNERNTDTQYF. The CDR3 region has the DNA TGTGCCAGCACCAACGAGCGGAACACAGATACGCAGTATTTT.

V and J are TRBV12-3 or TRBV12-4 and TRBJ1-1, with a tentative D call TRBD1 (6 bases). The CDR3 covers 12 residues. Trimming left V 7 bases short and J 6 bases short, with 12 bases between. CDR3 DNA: TGTGCCAGCACTACAGGGTTTGCTGAAGCTTTCTTT. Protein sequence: CASTTGFAEAFF.

CDR3 coding DNA: TGCGCCAGCAGCCTACCGTTGGGTAGCGGGGGGTCCTACAATGAGCAGTTCTTC. Amino acids: CASSLPLGSGGSYNEQFF. The rearrangement joins TRBV4-1 to TRBJ2-1, with 10 bases aligning to TRBD2. Germline V gives CDR1 MGHRA, CDR2 YSYEKL. The CDR3 consists of 18 residues. The V segment lost 4 bases and the J segment 1 base; nucleotides outside the gene matches: 10.

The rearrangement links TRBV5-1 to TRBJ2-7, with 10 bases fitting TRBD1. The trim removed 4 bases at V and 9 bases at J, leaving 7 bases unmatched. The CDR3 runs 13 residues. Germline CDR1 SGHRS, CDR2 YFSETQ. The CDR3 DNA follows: TGCGCCAGCAGCATAGGACAGGGGGAGGTGCAGTACTTC. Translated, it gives CASSIGQGEVQYF.

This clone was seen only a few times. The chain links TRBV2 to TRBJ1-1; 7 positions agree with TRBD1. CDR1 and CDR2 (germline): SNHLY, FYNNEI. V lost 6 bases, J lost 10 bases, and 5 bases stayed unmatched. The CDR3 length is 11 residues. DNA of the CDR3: TGTGCCAGCAGAGGGGACAGACGAGCTTTCTTT. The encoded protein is CASRGDRRAFF. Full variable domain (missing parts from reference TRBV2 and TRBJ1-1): EPEVTQTPSHQVTQMGQEVILRCVPISNHLYFYWYRQILGQKVEFLVSFYNNEISEKSEIFDDQFSVERPDGSNFTLKIRSTKLEDSAMYFCASRGDRRAFFGQGTRLTVV.

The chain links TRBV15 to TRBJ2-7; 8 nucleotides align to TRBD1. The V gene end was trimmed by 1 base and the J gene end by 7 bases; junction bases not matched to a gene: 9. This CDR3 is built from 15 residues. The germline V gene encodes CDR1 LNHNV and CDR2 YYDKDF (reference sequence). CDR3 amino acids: CATSRAERDRKEQYF. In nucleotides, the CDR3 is TGTGCCACCAGCAGAGCCGAAAGGGACAGGAAAGAGCAGTACTTC. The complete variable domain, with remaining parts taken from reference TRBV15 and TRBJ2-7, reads DAMVIQNPRYQVTQFGKPVTLSCSQTLNHNVMYWYQQKSSQAPKLLFHYYDKDFNNEADTPDNFQSRRPNTSFCFLDIRSPGLGDTAMYLCATSRAERDRKEQYFGPGTRLTVT.